This TCR beta chain was observed in a study of blood T cell repertoires in COVID-19. Background on the study: From T cells, B-cell-depleted T cells, or PBMCs came the material, which was cDNA or gDNA.

Unmatched junction bases numbered 8, after V lost 2 bases and J lost 3 bases. The CDR3 contains 16 residues. Germline CDR1 SGHVS, CDR2 FNYEAQ. This table comes from immunoSEQ multiplex PCR, and its TCRdb copy is limited to in-frame clones, with some not included. The sample lists roughly 200,000 clones, about 76% occurring once. The source is a woman aged 35 to 49 with COVID-19, enrolled during active disease. The chain is built from TRBV7-6 and TRBJ1-1, with TRBD1 matching over 8 bases. The specimen sequenced was peripheral blood. The CDR3 reads CASSLRSGGFDTEAFF. Here the CDR3 DNA reads TGTGCCAGCAGCTTACGGTCAGGGGGCTTTGACACTGAAGCTTTCTTT. The complete variable domain, with remaining parts taken from reference TRBV7-6 and TRBJ1-1, reads GAGVSQSPRYKVTKRGQDVALRCDPISGHVSLYWYRQALGQGPEFLTYFNYEAQQDKSGLPNDRFSAERPEGSISTLTIQRTEQRDSAMYRCASSLRSGGFDTEAFFGQGTRLTVV.